This T cell receptor beta chain was identified during a study of shared T cell receptors in the human thymus. This table comes from immunoSEQ multiplex PCR, and its TCRdb copy is limited to in-frame clones, with some not included. The table has some 700,000 clones, approximately 87% seen once. CDR3 length: 16 amino acids. V was shortened by 4 bases and J by 1 base, with 15 bases between the two germline ends. Germline lookup yields CDR1 MRHNA and CDR2 SNTAGT. In its sample, this clone was seen a few times. In addition, the sample was reused for a study of human thymus T cells.

Sequenced sample: thymocytes. This sequence originates from a boy under two years old with a congenital heart defect. The chain recombines TRBV6-4 with TRBJ2-3, with D maybe TRBD1 (7 bases). CDR3 amino acids: CASSAARGVGTDTQYF. The CDR3 nucleotides are TGTGCCAGCAGTGCCGCCAGGGGGGTCGGCACAGATACGCAGTATTTT.